This TCR beta chain is drawn from a study of CD8 T cells in ankylosing spondylitis. Study findings and constraints: In ankylosing spondylitis patients, matched synovial fluid reportedly showed significant enrichment of disease-linked clones. Relatively rare in peripheral blood, disease-linked clones were also CD8+.

TCRdb reanalysed the 5' RACE reads using MiXCR and keeps one entry per CDR3 protein. The sample shows 120,000 or so distinct CDR3 sequences, roughly 13% of them seen only once. The CDR3 has 14 amino acids. V lost 6 bases and J lost 2; bases outside the gene matches: 5. This clonotype has a handful of counts. Its antigen remains unknown. V gene TRBV12-3 or TRBV12-4 combines with J gene TRBJ2-7, with 9 bases identical to TRBD2. The sequence came from a female donor with ankylosing spondylitis or in good health (not recorded which). The sequencing sample was made of blood, either unsorted or a sorted T cell fraction (not recorded which). CDR3 in amino acids: CASRASGETYEQYF. The CDR3 DNA follows: TGTGCCAGCAGAGCTAGCGGGGAGACCTACGAGCAGTACTTC.